This T cell receptor beta chain derives from a study of T-cell reconstitution after alpha-beta-depleted transplantation in children. Study results and limitations: Expanded graft clones numbering several hundred reportedly gave rise to alpha-beta T cells about two months after transplant. Hyperexpanded clones declined; after one year, newly produced T cells mostly supplied diversity. Recipient T cells and thymic progenitors that survived were the source of the high TCRbeta diversity seen at day 60 in some patients.

V lost 2 bases, J lost 3 bases, and 12 bases stayed unmatched. Germline V CDR1 and CDR2: DFQATT, SNEGSKA (reference sequence). There are 17 residues in the CDR3. This clonotype has a handful of counts. What it recognizes is unknown. Preparing the TCRbeta library involved the use of unique molecular identifiers. MiXCR, applied by TCRdb to the PCR reads, yields one record per CDR3 protein. The profile covers some 300,000 distinct CDR3 sequences, with over 7.5% appearing a single time and approximately 8.2% taken by the ten largest. Source: peripheral blood, taken 360 days after TCRalphabeta/CD19-depleted stem cell transplant. The TCR sequence derives from a female patient between 2 and 10 years old who had a stem cell transplant for Fanconi anemia, so the T cells may come from the graft donor. V and J are TRBV20-1 and TRBJ2-7; 11 positions match TRBD2. The CDR3 sequence is CSARTHLLAGDHYEQYF. The CDR3 DNA is TGCAGTGCTAGAACTCACTTACTAGCGGGGGACCACTACGAGCAGTACTTC.